This T cell receptor beta chain was recovered during a study of prognosis after radiotherapy for stage I lung cancer. Background on the study: The enrollment of patients with stage I non-small cell lung cancer occurred between April 2018 and January 2019. With a biologically effective dose of at least 100 Gy, radiotherapy took the form of SBRT split into 3 to 5 fractions.

V lost 1 base, J lost 6 bases, and 18 bases lay in between. CDR1 and CDR2 from the germline V gene are SGHRS and YFSETQ. This CDR3 region has 16 residues. Two time points each involved a draw of around 6 milliliters of peripheral blood. Template was genomic DNA; TCR beta CDR3 amplified in two multiplex PCR rounds. Initially, in first-round PCR, primers specific to each TRBV and TRBJ gene were used. TCRdb used MiXCR to reprocess the multiplex PCR reads, holding one entry per CDR3 protein. The data hold roughly 32,000 distinct CDR3 sequences, with over 40% observed a single time. The material was PBMCs, obtained before or after stereotactic body radiation therapy (not recorded which). V and J are TRBV5-1 and TRBJ2-3; D is perhaps TRBD2 (6 bases). The receptor was isolated from a donor at least 50 years old with non-small cell lung cancer. DNA of the CDR3: TGCGCCAGCAGCTTGACTAGCATCAACCTAGGGGATACGCAGTATTTT. It yields the protein CASSLTSINLGDTQYF.